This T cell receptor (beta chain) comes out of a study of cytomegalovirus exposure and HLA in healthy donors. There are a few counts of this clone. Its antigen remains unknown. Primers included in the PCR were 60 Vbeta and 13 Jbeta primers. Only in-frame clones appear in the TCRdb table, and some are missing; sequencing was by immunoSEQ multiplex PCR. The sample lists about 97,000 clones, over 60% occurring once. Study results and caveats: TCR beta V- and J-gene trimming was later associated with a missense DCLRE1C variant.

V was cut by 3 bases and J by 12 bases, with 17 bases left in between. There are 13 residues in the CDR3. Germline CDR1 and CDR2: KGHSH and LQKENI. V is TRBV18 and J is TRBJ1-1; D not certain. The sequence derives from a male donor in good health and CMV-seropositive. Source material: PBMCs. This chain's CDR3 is CASSPLVEKASFF. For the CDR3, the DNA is TGTGCCAGCTCACCCCTAGTTGAGAAGGCCTCTTTCTTT.